The T cell receptor (beta chain) described here comes from a study of OX40 agonist ivuxolimab in advanced cancers. Whole-study results and caveats: The investigators did not determine what antigen specificity the expanded peripheral T cells had.

Details on this clone: The antigen remains undetermined.

V lost 3 bases, J lost 5 bases, and 6 bases stayed unmatched. Germline V gene data show CDR1 as MGHRA and CDR2 as YSYEKL. The CDR3 covers 16 residues. Libraries were prepared by immunoSEQ multiplex PCR; TCRdb keeps only in-frame clonotypes and omits some of them. The data contain over 70,000 clones, roughly nine tenths of them singletons. The clonotype comes from an adult with an advanced solid tumor such as melanoma, head and neck, liver or kidney cancer. The material was CD4+ or CD8+ T cells sorted from blood, obtained in a trial of the OX40 agonist ivuxolimab. The rearrangement uses TRBV4-1 and TRBJ2-5; TRBD2 aligns across 13 bases. Here the CDR3 reads CASSQAGTSGEETQYF. The CDR3 DNA follows: TGCGCCAGCAGCCAGGCGGGGACTAGCGGGGAGGAGACCCAGTACTTC.